This T cell receptor beta chain was obtained from a study of cytotoxic CD8 clonotypes in ibrutinib-treated CLL. With V trimmed by 5 bases and J by 1 base, 4 bases remained unmatched. Germline CDR1 is KGHSH and CDR2 is LQKENI. The CDR3 consists of 14 residues. Produced via immunoSEQ multiplex PCR; TCRdb's table is partial and in-frame only. The sample carries approximately 100,000 clones, roughly 80% recorded once. Sequencing was performed on PBMCs, taken after 12 months of ibrutinib treatment. V and J are TRBV18 and TRBJ1-1; 7 bases are shared with TRBD1. The sequence was collected from a human donor with chronic lymphocytic leukemia. The CDR3 DNA reads TGTGCCAGCTCATCTAGGGGGCAGAACACTGAAGCTTTCTTT. Protein: CASSSRGQNTEAFF.